The 20 T cell receptor beta chains in this list originate from one sample, sequenced in a study of OX40 agonist ivuxolimab in advanced cancers. Repertoires were generated with immunoSEQ multiplex PCR, while TCRdb's copy carries only in-frame clones and drops some. Of tens of thousands of clones listed, 90% were seen once; the top ten hold around 0.33%. Sequenced here: CD4+ or CD8+ T cells sorted from blood, sampled in a trial of the OX40 agonist ivuxolimab. The origin of the receptors is an adult with an advanced solid tumor such as melanoma, head and neck, liver or kidney cancer.

In this sample, this clone turned up once. Here the CDR3 reads CASSSLAGGNYEQYF. The CDR3 nucleotides are TGTGCCAGCAGCTCCTTAGCGGGGGGCAACTACGAGCAGTACTTC. The chain has TRBV5-4 and TRBJ2-7, with 10 nucleotides matching TRBD2. This CDR3 is built from 15 residues. Unmatched junction bases numbered 6, after V lost 3 bases and J lost 3 bases. Germline CDR1 and CDR2: SGHNT and YYREEE (reference sequence).

This sequence joins TRBV29-1 and TRBJ1-5; D possibly corresponds to TRBD1 (6 bases). The CDR3 consists of 13 residues. The V gene's germline CDR1 is SQVTM and CDR2 ANQGSEA. V lost 1 base and J 7 bases, leaving 11 bases between the germline ends. The CDR3 DNA is TGCAGCGTTGAAGTTAATAGGGGGCAGCCCCAGCATTTT. The encoded protein is CSVEVNRGQPQHF.

In its sample, this clone was seen once. The V and J genes are TRBV6-1 and TRBJ2-5; perhaps TRBD2 as D (6 bases). Germline CDR1 and CDR2: MNHNS and SASEGT. This CDR3 has 13 residues. V was pared by 5 bases and J by 3 bases, with 10 bases between. This CDR3 is CASSPREEETQYF. The CDR3 bases are TGTGCCAGCAGTCCCAGGGAGGAAGAGACCCAGTACTTC.

The CDR3: CAWSPLREQYF. CDR3 DNA sequence: TGTGCCTGGAGCCCCCTTAGGGAGCAGTACTTC. The chain recombines TRBV30 with TRBJ2-7; the D is unclear. The CDR3 sequence is 11 residues long. Trimming cost V 3 bases and J 7 bases, with 10 bases left between them. Germline CDR1 reads GTSNPN; CDR2 reads SVGIG (reference sequence).

The CDR3 DNA reads as TGTGCCAGCAGGCGCAGTCTGAACAACTATGGCTACACCTTC. The encoded protein is CASRRSLNNYGYTF. V is TRBV7-2 and J is TRBJ1-2; D remains ambiguous. Trimming removed 6 bases at V and 2 bases at J, with 13 bases between. There are 14 residues in the CDR3. Germline loops: CDR1 SGHTA, CDR2 FQGNSA.

A note on this clone: At one end, the junction sequence differs from germline, possibly due to a read error. The chain joins TRBV9 to TRBJ2-3; TRBD1 aligns across 12 bases. This CDR3 comprises 13 residues. CDR1 is SGDLS and CDR2 is YYNGEE in the germline V gene. The CDR3 DNA follows: TGTGCCAGCAGCGAGCATCCAGGGACAGGGGGCCTTTTT. Translating gives CASSEHPGTGGLF. Drawing the rest from reference TRBV9 and TRBJ2-3, the complete variable domain is DSGVTQTPKHLITATGQRVTLRCSPRSGDLSVYWYQQSLDQGLQFLIQYYNGEERAKGNILERFSAQQFPDLHSELNLSSLELGDSALYFCASSEHPGTGGLFGPGTRLTVL.

Comments on this clone: One junction end does not reproduce the germline sequence, and a read error may be involved. DNA for the CDR3: TGTGCTAGCAGCCAGGGGGGGACTAGCGGTAACGCCGGGGAGCTGTTTTTT. Residues: CASSQGGTSGNAGELFF. The V call is TRBV7-7, the J call TRBJ2-2; 11 positions agree with TRBD2. The germline CDR1 and CDR2 sequences are SSHAT and FNYEAQ (reference sequence). The CDR3 runs to 17 residues.

The rearrangement links TRBV28 to TRBJ1-2; perhaps TRBD1 as D (6 bases). The CDR3 runs to 13 residues. Germline assignment: CDR1 MDHEN and CDR2 SYDVKM. V shed 6 bases and J shed 5 bases, with 13 bases lying between them. The CDR3 DNA sequence: TGTGCCAGCAGAGCAGGGGCTGGGTATGGCTACACCTTC. Protein sequence: CASRAGAGYGYTF.

The chain is built from TRBV11-1 and TRBJ1-1; 8 nucleotides line up with TRBD1. V dropped 6 bases and J dropped 4; count of bases not matched to a gene: 4. The CDR3 length is 13 residues. CDR1 is SGHAT and CDR2 is FQDESV in the germline V gene (reference sequence). The CDR3 nucleotides read TGTGCCAGCAGGGTCACAGGGGGCACTGAAGCTTTCTTT. Translation gives CASRVTGGTEAFF. The full variable domain, rest sourced from reference TRBV11-1 and TRBJ1-1, is EAEVAQSPRYKITEKSQAVAFWCDPISGHATLYWYRQILGQGPELLVQFQDESVVDDSQLPKDRFSAERLKGVDSTLKIQPAELGDSAMYLCASRVTGGTEAFFGQGTRLTVV.

To note about this clone: At one boundary the junction diverges from the germline segment, which might be a read error. The V gene is TRBV7-8, the J gene TRBJ1-2; D is undetermined. Germline V gene sequence: CDR1 SGHVS, CDR2 FQNEAQ. CDR3 length equals 15 residues. CDR3 sequence reads: CASSVAERVNYGYTF. The CDR3 DNA sequence: TGTGCCAGCAGCGTAGCGGAAAGGGTCAACTATGGCTACACCTTC. Full variable domain (rest looked up from reference TRBV7-8 and TRBJ1-2): GAGVSQSPRYKVAKRGQDVALRCDPISGHVSLFWYQQALGQGPEFLTYFQNEAQLDKSGLPSDRFFAERPEGSVSTLKIQRTQQEDSAVYLCASSVAERVNYGYTFGSGTRLTVV.

The chain couples TRBV5-1 to TRBJ2-5, with a weak D call TRBD1 (6 bases). The CDR3 loop spans 14 amino acids. From germline, CDR1 is SGHRS and CDR2 YFSETQ. V lost 4 bases and J lost 1, with 11 bases in between. CDR3: CASSTGQLQETQYF. As DNA, the CDR3 is TGCGCCAGCAGCACCGGACAGCTCCAAGAGACCCAGTACTTC. The full variable domain, its missing parts supplied by reference TRBV5-1 and TRBJ2-5, is KAGVTQTPRYLIKTRGQQVTLSCSPISGHRSVSWYQQTPGQGLQFLFEYFSETQRNKGNFPGRFSGRQFSNSRSEMNVSTLELGDSALYLCASSTGQLQETQYFGPGTRLLVL.

The chain recombines TRBV19 with TRBJ1-2, with 7 nucleotides matching TRBD1. The V gene end was trimmed by 5 bases and the J gene end by 6 bases; junction bases not matched to a gene: 9. This CDR3 is built from 14 residues. Germline V lookup: CDR1 LNHDA, CDR2 SQIVND (reference sequence). The CDR3 DNA reads TGTGCCAGTAGTCGGATTGGACAGGTCCATGGCTACACCTTC. Translated: CASSRIGQVHGYTF.

The CDR3 is CASSLNGGQETQYF. The CDR3 DNA sequence: TGTGCCAGCAGCCTGAATGGGGGCCAAGAGACCCAGTACTTC. The rearrangement uses TRBV6-5 and TRBJ2-5; D may correspond to TRBD1 or TRBD2 (5 bases each). Germline CDR1 MNHEY, CDR2 SVGAGI. CDR3 length: 14 residues. Trimming shortened V by 6 bases and J by 1 base, and 12 bases separated the two germline ends.

The chain combines TRBV28 with TRBJ1-6; 10 bases are shared with TRBD1. Looked up from germline, CDR1 is MDHEN and CDR2 is SYDVKM. The CDR3 runs 15 residues. The V segment lost 4 bases and the J segment 5 bases; nucleotides outside the gene matches: 2. CDR3 DNA sequence: TGTGCCAGCAGTTCCGGGACAGGGGATAATTCACCCCTCCACTTT. This sequence encodes CASSSGTGDNSPLHF.

The V gene is TRBV2, the J gene TRBJ1-1, with 7 bases that match TRBD1. Germline CDR1 is SNHLY and CDR2 is FYNNEI. The J segment lost 1 base and the V segment lost 7 bases, leaving 9 bases of the junction unmatched. This CDR3 region has 15 residues. The CDR3 spells CASKREGQTNTEAFF. The CDR3 DNA reads as TGTGCCAGCAAGAGAGAGGGACAGACGAACACTGAAGCTTTCTTT.

This clone has a handful of counts. The CDR3 DNA reads as TGTGCCAGCAGCGTAGATCGACAGGGAAGTCGTGTGGTAGCCTACAATGAGCAGTTCTTC. It encodes CASSVDRQGSRVVAYNEQFF. This chain connects TRBV9 to TRBJ2-1; 7 nucleotides line up with TRBD1. CDR1 is SGDLS and CDR2 is YYNGEE in the germline V gene. V was clipped by 0 bases and J by 2 bases; unmatched bases: 17. This CDR3 has 20 amino acids.

The chain joins TRBV10-1 to TRBJ2-4; D is perhaps TRBD2 (7 bases). V was shortened by 2 bases and J by 8 bases, with 10 bases between the two germline ends. This CDR3 region has 13 residues. Germline CDR1 reads WNHNN; CDR2 reads SYGVQD (reference sequence). This CDR3 reads CASSETGRDIQYF. The CDR3, as DNA: TGCGCCAGCAGTGAGACAGGGAGGGACATTCAGTACTTC.

This clone has only one observation. The chain couples TRBV10-2 to TRBJ1-3; D is unclear. The CDR3 totals 12 residues. V was clipped by 3 bases and J by 4 bases, with 4 bases between them. The germline V gene has CDR1 WSHSY and CDR2 SAAADI. As DNA, the CDR3 is TGCGCCAGCAGTGAACAGGGAAACACCATATATTTT. Encoded protein: CASSEQGNTIYF.

The count of this clone is one. The chain joins TRBV9 to TRBJ1-6, with no clear D. The CDR3 spans 16 residues. Per germline, CDR1 SGDLS and CDR2 YYNGEE. Trimming left V 1 base short and J 0 bases short, with 8 bases between. In DNA, the CDR3 is TGTGCCAGCAGCGTAACCGATAGCTCCTATAATTCACCCCTCCACTTT. Translation: CASSVTDSSYNSPLHF.

The chain recombines TRBV28 with TRBJ1-2; D call uncertain. The CDR3 covers 11 residues. Per germline, CDR1 MDHEN and CDR2 SYDVKM. V lost 3 bases and J lost 7, with 6 bases in between. This CDR3 reads CASSFRSGYTF. The CDR3 DNA reads as TGTGCCAGCAGTTTCCGCTCTGGCTACACCTTC.